The 27 T cell receptor beta chains below come from one sample, sequenced in a study of blood T cell repertoires in COVID-19. Profiling relied on immunoSEQ multiplex PCR, and the TCRdb table lists in-frame clones only, not all of them. Of around 170,000 clones listed, under 85% are singletons. The sequenced sample was peripheral blood. The receptors originated from a woman aged 40 to 49 with acute or convalescent COVID-19.

The J gene is TRBJ1-3, the V gene TRBV9, with unresolved D. V lost 0 bases to trimming and J lost 0 bases, with 7 bases between them. Per germline, CDR1 SGDLS and CDR2 YYNGEE. The CDR3 consists of 15 residues. The CDR3 loop is CASSVAGNSGNTIYF. DNA of the CDR3: TGTGCCAGCAGCGTAGCGGGAAACTCTGGAAACACCATATATTTT.

As regards this clone: This specimen includes other DNA sequences encoding the same CDR3. This chain joins TRBV24-1 and TRBJ1-4; 12 nucleotides match TRBD1. The CDR3 is made up of 15 amino acids. The germline gives CDR1 KGHDR, CDR2 SFDVKD. The V segment lost 3 bases and the J segment 8 bases; nucleotides outside the gene matches: 3. CDR3 amino acids: CATSDAGQGAEKLFF. DNA of the CDR3: TGTGCCACCAGTGATGCGGGACAGGGGGCGGAAAAACTGTTTTTT.

The chain employs TRBV13 and TRBJ1-3; D call uncertain. CDR1 and CDR2 from the germline V gene are PRHDT and FYEKMQ (reference sequence). The CDR3 spans 12 residues. With 5 bases removed from V and 4 bases from J, the gap between germline ends came to 6 bases. DNA of the CDR3: TGTGCCAGCAGCCAAAAAGGAAACACCATATATTTT. This sequence encodes CASSQKGNTIYF.

This chain uses TRBV19 with TRBJ2-2; weak D call: TRBD1 (5 bases). The germline CDR1 and CDR2 sequences are LNHDA and SQIVND (reference sequence). V was pared by 7 bases and J by 3 bases, with 15 bases between. The CDR3 consists of 15 residues. The CDR3 spells CASKRWGSDTGELFF. The DNA for the CDR3 is TGTGCCAGTAAACGGTGGGGCTCGGACACCGGGGAGCTGTTTTTT. The whole variable domain, remainder taken from reference TRBV19 and TRBJ2-2, is DGGITQSPKYLFRKEGQNVTLSCEQNLNHDAMYWYRQDPGQGLRLIYYSQIVNDFQKGDIAEGYSVSREKKESFPLTVTSAQKNPTAFYLCASKRWGSDTGELFFGEGSRLTVL.

The V gene is TRBV28, the J gene TRBJ2-3, with TRBD2 as a possible D gene (5 bases). The V gene's germline CDR1 is MDHEN and CDR2 SYDVKM. V was cut by 3 bases and J by 3 bases, with 13 bases left in between. The CDR3 length is 15 residues. Here the CDR3 reads CASSFNGGGTDTQYF. The DNA for the CDR3 is TGTGCCAGCAGTTTTAATGGCGGAGGAACAGATACGCAGTATTTT.

This rearrangement joins TRBV7-2 to TRBJ1-6; perhaps TRBD1 as D (6 bases). The germline CDR1 and CDR2 sequences are SGHTA and FQGNSA. With 5 bases removed from V and 7 bases from J, the gap between germline ends came to 21 bases. This CDR3 contains 17 residues. This chain's CDR3 is CASSPTGLRGENSPLHF. The CDR3 nucleotides are TGTGCCAGCAGCCCTACAGGCCTCAGGGGCGAGAATTCACCCCTCCACTTT.

The chain joins TRBV12-3 or TRBV12-4 to TRBJ2-7; weak D call: TRBD2 (5 bases). V gave up 4 bases and J gave up 11 bases, with 12 bases separating them. There are 11 residues in the CDR3. CDR3 sequence reads: CASSSGKREYF. The CDR3 coding sequence is TGTGCCAGCAGTTCCGGGAAGAGAGAGTACTTC.

The chain carries TRBV6-5 and TRBJ1-2; 11 bases match TRBD1. V lost 6 bases, J lost 6 bases, and 9 bases stayed unmatched. CDR1 is MNHEY, CDR2 SVGAGI, per germline. This CDR3 is built from 15 residues. The CDR3 nucleotides read TGTGCCAGCAGCTCCCGGGACAGGGGGTTAGATGGCTACACCTTC. Its protein product is CASSSRDRGLDGYTF.

The genes are TRBV11-2 and TRBJ2-7; possibly TRBD2 for D (7 bases). V lost 4 bases and J lost 3, with 13 bases in between. The CDR3 contains 14 residues. CDR1 is SGHAT and CDR2 is FQNNGV in the germline V gene. The CDR3 loop reads CASSWGGAFYEQYF. The CDR3 region has the DNA TGTGCCAGCAGCTGGGGGGGGGCTTTCTACGAGCAGTACTTC.

The V and J genes are TRBV27 and TRBJ2-2; 8 bases line up with TRBD1. The CDR3 runs 14 residues. Germline values: CDR1 MNHEY, CDR2 SMNVEV (reference sequence). J gave up 4 bases and V 5 bases, and 3 bases lay outside the gene matches. CDR3 in DNA: TGTGCCAGCAGTGCAGACAGGGGCACCGGGGAGCTGTTTTTT. Encoded protein: CASSADRGTGELFF.

The rearrangement uses TRBV5-1 and TRBJ1-1; perhaps TRBD1 as D (6 bases). Per germline, CDR1 SGHRS and CDR2 YFSETQ. Trimming pared 7 bases from V and 5 bases from J, leaving 21 bases between. The CDR3 contains 15 residues. As DNA, the CDR3 is TGCGCCAGCCGACCACTTCTACAGGGAGGGACTGAAGCTTTCTTT. It translates to CASRPLLQGGTEAFF. The full variable domain, in which reference TRBV5-1 and TRBJ1-1 provide the parts outside the CDR3, is KAGVTQTPRYLIKTRGQQVTLSCSPISGHRSVSWYQQTPGQGLQFLFEYFSETQRNKGNFPGRFSGRQFSNSRSEMNVSTLELGDSALYLCASRPLLQGGTEAFFGQGTRLTVV.

V usage is TRBV3-1 (or the pseudogene TRBV3-2) and J usage is TRBJ2-1; 8 nucleotides line up with TRBD1. The J segment lost 6 bases and the V segment lost 4 bases, leaving 5 bases of the junction unmatched. CDR1 is LGHDT and CDR2 is YNNKEL in the germline V gene (reference sequence). The CDR3 covers 14 residues. CDR3 region: CASSRTGLSNEQFF. DNA for the CDR3: TGTGCCAGCAGCCGGACAGGGCTGAGCAATGAGCAGTTCTTC.

The chain employs TRBV5-1 and TRBJ1-1; 8 positions agree with TRBD1. V lost 7 bases to trimming and J lost 1 base; unmatched junction nucleotides: 15. CDR3 size: 17 residues. Germline loops: CDR1 SGHRS, CDR2 YFSETQ. This chain's CDR3 is CASRPPAGGLRNTEAFF. The CDR3 DNA follows: TGCGCCAGCCGCCCTCCGGCAGGGGGCTTGAGGAACACTGAAGCTTTCTTT.

The J gene is TRBJ1-6, the V gene TRBV19; D gene unclear. There are 15 residues in the CDR3. Germline V gene sequence: CDR1 LNHDA, CDR2 SQIVND (reference sequence). The germline V and J ends were trimmed by 1 base and 6 bases, with 10 bases remaining between them. The DNA for the CDR3 is TGTGCCAGTAGTATAGCGTACAGAAGTAATTCACCCCTCCACTTT. Translation gives CASSIAYRSNSPLHF. The full variable domain, with the rest looked up from reference TRBV19 and TRBJ1-6, is DGGITQSPKYLFRKEGQNVTLSCEQNLNHDAMYWYRQDPGQGLRLIYYSQIVNDFQKGDIAEGYSVSREKKESFPLTVTSAQKNPTAFYLCASSIAYRSNSPLHFGNGTRLTVT.

The chain is built from TRBV19 and TRBJ1-5; 9 bases are a match to TRBD1. CDR1 and CDR2 from the germline V gene are LNHDA and SQIVND (reference sequence). The length of the CDR3 is 18 residues. V trimming: 7 bases; J trimming: 2 bases; junction bases outside the gene matches: 15. The CDR3 DNA sequence: TGTGCCAGTACTTCCGGTGTGGGACAGGGTCTGGGCAATCAGCCCCAGCATTTT. Amino acids: CASTSGVGQGLGNQPQHF.

This rearrangement joins TRBV7-2 to TRBJ2-7; no reliable D call. With 5 bases removed from V and 3 bases from J, the gap between germline ends came to 14 bases. The CDR3 is 14 amino acids. Germline-derived CDR1 and CDR2 are SGHTA and FQGNSA. The CDR3 sequence is CASSGQLQDYEQYF. The DNA of the CDR3 is TGTGCCAGCAGCGGCCAGTTACAAGACTACGAGCAGTACTTC.

A few counts support this clone. This chain links TRBV7-9 with TRBJ2-7; 9 nucleotides match TRBD1. The ends lost 2 bases at V and 4 bases at J; junction bases unmatched: 9. The length of the CDR3 is 16 residues. Germline CDR1 is SEHNR and CDR2 is FQNEAQ (reference sequence). DNA of the CDR3: TGTGCCAGCAGCTTAAACAGGGGGCTATTAGTGTACGAGCAGTACTTC. Translating it yields CASSLNRGLLVYEQYF.

This chain joins TRBV27 and TRBJ1-2, with 7 nucleotides matching TRBD1. Germline V gives CDR1 MNHEY, CDR2 SMNVEV (reference sequence). The CDR3 sequence is 17 residues long. After removal of 6 bases from V and 0 bases from J, the junction contained 13 bases not matched to a gene. The CDR3 sequence: CASSKLAGQLANYGYTF. The CDR3 DNA sequence: TGTGCCAGCAGCAAACTAGCGGGACAGTTAGCTAACTATGGCTACACCTTC.

This clone occurred a few times. The rearrangement links TRBV7-2 to TRBJ2-4; 8 bases line up with TRBD1. V was clipped by 5 bases and J by 7 bases; unmatched bases: 7. This CDR3 contains 14 residues. Per the germline V gene, CDR1 is SGHTA and CDR2 is FQGNSA. CDR3 sequence reads: CASSGRTGRNIQYF. Here the CDR3 DNA reads TGTGCCAGCAGCGGACGGACAGGGCGGAACATTCAGTACTTC. The full variable domain, completed using reference TRBV7-2 and TRBJ2-4, is GAGVSQSPSNKVTEKGKDVELRCDPISGHTALYWYRQSLGQGLEFLIYFQGNSAPDKSGLPSDRFSAERTGGSVSTLTIQRTQQEDSAVYLCASSGRTGRNIQYFGAGTRLSVL.

The chain has TRBV11-2 and TRBJ2-7, with 8 positions matching TRBD1. The CDR3 is made up of 16 amino acids. J lost 0 bases, V lost 5 bases, and 9 bases had no gene match. Germline-derived CDR1 and CDR2 are SGHAT and FQNNGV. CDR3 sequence: CASSTTGTGNSYEQYF. The CDR3, as DNA: TGTGCCAGCAGCACAACCGGGACAGGAAACTCCTACGAGCAGTACTTC. The full variable domain, its missing parts supplied by reference TRBV11-2 and TRBJ2-7, is EAGVAQSPRYKIIEKRQSVAFWCNPISGHATLYWYQQILGQGPKLLIQFQNNGVVDDSQLPKDRFSAERLKGVDSTLKIQPAKLEDSAVYLCASSTTGTGNSYEQYFGPGTRLTVT.

This clone was seen a handful of times. This chain connects TRBV5-1 to TRBJ1-6; TRBD1 aligns across 10 bases. Looked up from germline, CDR1 is SGHRS and CDR2 is YFSETQ. V was pared by 4 bases and J by 0 bases, with 1 base of the junction left unmatched. The CDR3 length is 16 residues. CDR3 in amino acids: CASSGDRGSYNSPLHF. For the CDR3, the DNA is TGCGCCAGCAGCGGGGACAGGGGCTCCTATAATTCACCCCTCCACTTT.

With regard to this clone: Other DNA sequences in the sample encode the same CDR3. The chain has TRBV28 and TRBJ1-5; tentative D call: TRBD1 (6 bases). Germline-derived CDR1 and CDR2 are MDHEN and SYDVKM. Trimming took 5 bases from V and 2 from J, leaving 10 bases between them. CDR3 length: 14 amino acids. The CDR3 spells CASSRGGGNQPQHF. In nucleotides, the CDR3 is TGTGCCAGCAGTCGAGGGGGGGGCAATCAGCCCCAGCATTTT.

V is TRBV11-2 and J is TRBJ2-7; no clear D. The germline V gene encodes CDR1 SGHAT and CDR2 FQNNGV. This CDR3 region has 11 residues. V was cut by 4 bases and J by 6 bases, with 7 bases left in between. The CDR3 nucleotides are TGTGCCAGCAGCTCAGTGGTCGAGCAGTACTTC. Its translation: CASSSVVEQYF.

For the CDR3, the DNA is TGTGCCAGCAGTCCCCCGGCAGGGAGGGTGTACGAGCAGTACTTC. This sequence encodes CASSPPAGRVYEQYF. The chain is built from TRBV28 and TRBJ2-7; 7 nucleotides line up with TRBD2. Germline assignment: CDR1 MDHEN and CDR2 SYDVKM. Trimming cost V 5 bases and J 4 bases; bases outside gene matches: 11. The CDR3 runs to 15 residues.

The chain is built from TRBV28 and TRBJ2-1; 8 bases fit TRBD1. Germline V gene data show CDR1 as MDHEN and CDR2 as SYDVKM. The CDR3 length is 12 residues. Trimming took 6 bases from V and 8 from J; bases not matched to a gene: 3. CDR3 in amino acids: CASRSTGDEQFF. CDR3 coding DNA: TGTGCCAGCAGGTCGACAGGGGATGAGCAGTTCTTC.

This sequence joins TRBV19 and TRBJ2-1, with 7 bases matching TRBD2. The CDR3 is 14 amino acids. The ends lost 8 bases at V and 10 bases at J; junction bases unmatched: 14. Germline values: CDR1 LNHDA, CDR2 SQIVND (reference sequence). The CDR3 region is CASGVGGSIMEQFF. CDR3 sequence (DNA): TGTGCCAGTGGGGTCGGCGGGAGTATCATGGAGCAGTTCTTC.

CDR3 protein: CASSPTSGREQFF. CDR3 DNA: TGCGCCAGCAGCCCAACTAGCGGGAGAGAGCAGTTCTTC. This chain joins TRBV5-1 and TRBJ2-1, with 11 nucleotides matching TRBD2. After removal of 4 bases from V and 10 bases from J, the junction contained 4 bases not matched to a gene. CDR3 size: 13 residues. From germline, CDR1 is SGHRS and CDR2 YFSETQ.